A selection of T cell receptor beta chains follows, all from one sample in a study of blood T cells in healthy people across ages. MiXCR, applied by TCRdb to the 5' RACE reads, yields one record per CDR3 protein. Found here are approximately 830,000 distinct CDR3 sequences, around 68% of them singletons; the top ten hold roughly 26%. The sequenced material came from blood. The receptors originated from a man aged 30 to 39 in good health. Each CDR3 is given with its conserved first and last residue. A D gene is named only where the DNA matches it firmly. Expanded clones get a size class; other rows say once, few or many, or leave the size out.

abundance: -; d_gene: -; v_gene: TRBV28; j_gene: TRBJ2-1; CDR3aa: CASSFQSYNEQFF; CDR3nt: TGTGCCAGCAGTTTTCAATCCTACAATGAGCAGTTCTTC
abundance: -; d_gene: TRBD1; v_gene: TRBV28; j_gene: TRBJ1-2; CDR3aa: CASSLSGTELWNGYTF; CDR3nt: TGTGCCAGCAGTTTATCCGGGACAGAGCTTTGGAATGGCTACACCTTC
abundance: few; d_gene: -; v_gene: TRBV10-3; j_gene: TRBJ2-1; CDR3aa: CAISTGDEAHNEQFF; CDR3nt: TGTGCCATCTCTACGGGGGATGAGGCACACAATGAGCAGTTCTTC
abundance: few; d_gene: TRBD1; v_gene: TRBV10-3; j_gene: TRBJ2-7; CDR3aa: CAISGQGTGHYEQYF; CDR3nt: TGTGCCATCAGTGGGCAGGGGACAGGCCACTACGAGCAGTACTTC
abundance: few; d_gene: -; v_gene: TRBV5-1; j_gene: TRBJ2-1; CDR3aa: CASSAYSGASRSEFF; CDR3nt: TGCGCCAGCAGCGCCTATTCAGGGGCATCGAGAAGTGAGTTCTTC
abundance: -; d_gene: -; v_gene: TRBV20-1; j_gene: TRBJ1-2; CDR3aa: CSASVGGAYGYTF; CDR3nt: TGCAGTGCTAGTGTGGGAGGGGCGTATGGCTACACCTTC
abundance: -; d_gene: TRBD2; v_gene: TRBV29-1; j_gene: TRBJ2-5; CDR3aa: CSVDLLAGVNEQYF; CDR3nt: TGCAGCGTTGATCTTCTAGCGGGGGTCAATGAGCAGTACTTC
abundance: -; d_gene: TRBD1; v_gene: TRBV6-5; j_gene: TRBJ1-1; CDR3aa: CASSYYGGTGPNTEAFF; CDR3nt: TGTGCCAGCAGTTACTATGGGGGGACAGGGCCGAACACTGAAGCTTTCTTT
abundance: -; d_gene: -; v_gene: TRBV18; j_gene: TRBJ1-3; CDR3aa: CASSPQQGDGNTIYF; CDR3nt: TGTGCCAGCTCACCACAACAGGGAGATGGAAACACCATATATTTT
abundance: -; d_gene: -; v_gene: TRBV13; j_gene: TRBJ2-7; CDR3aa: CASSFSQNYEQYF; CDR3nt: TGTGCCAGCAGCTTTTCCCAGAACTACGAGCAGTACTTC
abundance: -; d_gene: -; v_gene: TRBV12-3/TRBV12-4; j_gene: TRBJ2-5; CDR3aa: CASSGRVVETQYF; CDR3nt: TGTGCCAGCAGCGGCAGGGTGGTCGAGACCCAGTACTTC
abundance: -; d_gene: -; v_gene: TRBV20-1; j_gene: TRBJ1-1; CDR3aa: CSVRPGADTEAFF; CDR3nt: TGCAGTGTACGTCCGGGGGCGGACACTGAAGCTTTCTTT
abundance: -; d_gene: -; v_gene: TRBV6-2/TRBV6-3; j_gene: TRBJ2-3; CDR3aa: CASRDLETGIQTDTQYF; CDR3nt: TGTGCCAGCAGAGACCTCGAAACCGGGATACAAACAGATACGCAGTATTTT
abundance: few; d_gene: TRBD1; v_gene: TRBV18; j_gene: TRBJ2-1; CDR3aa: CASSSGTGEFF; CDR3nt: TGTGCCAGCTCATCTGGGACAGGGGAGTTCTTC
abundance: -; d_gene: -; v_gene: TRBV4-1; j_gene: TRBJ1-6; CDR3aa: CASSQERDTSSSYNSPLHF; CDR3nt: TGCGCCAGCAGCCAAGAAAGAGACACCTCAAGCTCCTATAATTCACCCCTCCACTTT
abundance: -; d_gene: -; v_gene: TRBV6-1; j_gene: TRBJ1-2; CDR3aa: CASLRWQNYGYTF; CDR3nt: TGTGCCAGCCTTCGGTGGCAGAACTATGGCTACACCTTC
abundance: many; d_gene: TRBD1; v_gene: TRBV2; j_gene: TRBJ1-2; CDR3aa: CASRGDRLGGYTF; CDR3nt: TGTGCCAGCAGGGGGGACAGACTCGGGGGCTACACCTTC
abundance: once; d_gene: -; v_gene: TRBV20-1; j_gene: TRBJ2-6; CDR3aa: CSARPLMSGANVLTF; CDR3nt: TGCAGTGCTAGACCCTTGATGTCTGGGGCCAACGTCCTGACTTTC
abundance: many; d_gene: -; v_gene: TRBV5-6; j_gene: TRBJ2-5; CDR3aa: CASSSLGGPGTQYF; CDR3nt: TGTGCCAGCAGCTCCCTCGGGGGGCCGGGGACCCAGTACTTC
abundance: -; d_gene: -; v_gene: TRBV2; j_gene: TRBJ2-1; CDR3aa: CASSELTYNEQFF; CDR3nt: TGTGCCAGCAGTGAACTAACTTACAATGAGCAGTTCTTC
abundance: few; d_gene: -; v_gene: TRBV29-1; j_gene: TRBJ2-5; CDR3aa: CSVGPEETQYF; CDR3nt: TGCAGCGTTGGGCCTGAAGAGACCCAGTACTTC
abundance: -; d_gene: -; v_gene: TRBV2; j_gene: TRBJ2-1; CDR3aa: CASRQSSGTYNEQFF; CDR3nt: TGTGCCAGCAGACAGTCCTCTGGCACCTACAATGAGCAGTTCTTC
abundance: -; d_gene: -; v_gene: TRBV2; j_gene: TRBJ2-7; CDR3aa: CASSWRGGDYEQYF; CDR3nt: TGTGCCAGCAGTTGGCGGGGAGGAGACTACGAGCAGTACTTC
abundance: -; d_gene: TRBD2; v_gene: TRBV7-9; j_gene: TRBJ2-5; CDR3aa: CASSLAGDYKQETQYF; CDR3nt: TGTGCCAGCAGCTTAGCCGGGGACTATAAACAAGAGACCCAGTACTTC